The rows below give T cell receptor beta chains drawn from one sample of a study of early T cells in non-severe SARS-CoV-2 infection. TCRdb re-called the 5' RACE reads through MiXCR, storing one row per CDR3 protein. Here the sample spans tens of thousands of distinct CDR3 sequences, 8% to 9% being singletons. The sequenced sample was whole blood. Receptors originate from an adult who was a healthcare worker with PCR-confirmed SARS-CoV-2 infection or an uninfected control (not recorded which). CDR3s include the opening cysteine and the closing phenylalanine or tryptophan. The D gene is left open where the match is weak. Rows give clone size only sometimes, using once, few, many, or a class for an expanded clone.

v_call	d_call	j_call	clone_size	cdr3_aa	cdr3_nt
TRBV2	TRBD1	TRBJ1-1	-	CASTRGQAWDTEAFF	TGTGCCAGCACCAGGGGACAGGCCTGGGACACTGAAGCTTTCTTT
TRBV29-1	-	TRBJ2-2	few	CSVVYGSGELFF	TGCAGCGTTGTTTACGGCTCCGGGGAGCTGTTTTTT
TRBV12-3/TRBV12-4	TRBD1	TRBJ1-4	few	CASSRQGAEEKLFF	TGTGCCAGCAGTCGACAGGGGGCGGAAGAAAAACTGTTTTTT
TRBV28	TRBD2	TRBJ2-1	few	CASIGYGTSGRTSYNEQFF	TGTGCCAGCATCGGGTACGGGACTAGCGGGAGGACGTCCTACAATGAGCAGTTCTTC
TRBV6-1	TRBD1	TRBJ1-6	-	CASSVDTGTGNSPLHF	TGTGCCAGCAGTGTCGATACCGGGACAGGGAATTCACCCCTCCACTTT
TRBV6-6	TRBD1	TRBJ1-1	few	CASSYRRGAGGRGTEAFF	TGTGCCAGCAGTTACCGTAGGGGGGCAGGGGGCAGAGGCACTGAAGCTTTCTTT
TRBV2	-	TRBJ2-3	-	CASSDSDTDTQYF	TGTGCCAGCAGTGATTCAGACACAGATACGCAGTATTTT
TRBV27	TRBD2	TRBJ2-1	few	CATSGSWYNEQFF	TGTGCCACAAGCGGGAGTTGGTACAATGAGCAGTTCTTC
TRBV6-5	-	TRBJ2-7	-	CASLPQRGAYEQYF	TGTGCCAGCCTGCCCCAGAGGGGAGCCTACGAGCAGTACTTC
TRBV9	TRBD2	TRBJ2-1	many	CASSEGGRLVGTQFF	TGTGCCAGCAGCGAGGGAGGGAGACTAGTCGGTACGCAGTTCTTC
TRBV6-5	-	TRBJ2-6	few	CASSPGRFSFSGANVLTF	TGTGCCAGCAGCCCCGGTAGGTTCAGCTTCTCTGGGGCCAACGTCCTGACTTTC
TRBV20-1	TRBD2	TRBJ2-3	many	CSARDLVSGVSDTQYF	TGCAGTGCTAGAGATTTGGTTAGCGGGGTTTCAGATACGCAGTATTTT
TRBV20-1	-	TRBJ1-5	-	CSASERSNQPQHF	TGCAGTGCTAGTGAGCGTAGCAATCAGCCCCAGCATTTT
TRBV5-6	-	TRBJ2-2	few	CASSLGQLNTGELFF	TGTGCCAGCAGCTTGGGTCAGTTGAACACCGGGGAGCTGTTTTTT
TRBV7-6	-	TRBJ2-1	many	CASSSLRGNNEQFF	TGTGCCAGCAGCTCTCTCCGGGGTAACAATGAGCAGTTCTTC
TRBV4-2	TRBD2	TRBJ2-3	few	CASSQESSSGGTDTQYF	TGTGCCAGCAGCCAAGAATCCTCTAGCGGGGGCACAGATACGCAGTATTTT
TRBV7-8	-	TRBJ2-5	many	CASSHRTVETQYF	TGTGCCAGCAGCCATAGGACAGTAGAGACCCAGTACTTC
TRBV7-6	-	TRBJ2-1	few	CASSLTGREQFF	TGTGCCAGCAGCTTAACAGGGCGTGAGCAGTTCTTC
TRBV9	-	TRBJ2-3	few	CASSPGRDTQYF	TGTGCCAGCAGCCCCGGTCGGGATACGCAGTATTTT
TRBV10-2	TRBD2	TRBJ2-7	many	CASSPVERGAYEQYF	TGCGCCAGCAGCCCCGTGGAGCGGGGGGCCTACGAGCAGTACTTC
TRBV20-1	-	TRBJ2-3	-	CSAHRDRTDTQYF	TGCAGTGCCCACAGGGACCGAACAGATACGCAGTATTTT
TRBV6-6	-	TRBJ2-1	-	CASTEGYNEQFF	TGTGCCAGCACCGAGGGTTACAATGAGCAGTTCTTC
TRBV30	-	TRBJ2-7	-	CAWSSTTYEQYF	TGTGCCTGGAGTTCGACAACCTACGAGCAGTACTTC
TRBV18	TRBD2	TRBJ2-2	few	CASSLLAGDTGELFF	TGTGCCAGCTCACTCCTAGCGGGAGACACCGGGGAGCTGTTTTTT
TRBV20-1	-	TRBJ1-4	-	CSAMRSEKLFF	TGCAGTGCAATGAGGTCTGAAAAACTGTTTTTT
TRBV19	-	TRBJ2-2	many	CASSWIQGGTGELFF	TGTGCCAGTAGCTGGATACAGGGCGGGACCGGGGAGCTGTTTTTT